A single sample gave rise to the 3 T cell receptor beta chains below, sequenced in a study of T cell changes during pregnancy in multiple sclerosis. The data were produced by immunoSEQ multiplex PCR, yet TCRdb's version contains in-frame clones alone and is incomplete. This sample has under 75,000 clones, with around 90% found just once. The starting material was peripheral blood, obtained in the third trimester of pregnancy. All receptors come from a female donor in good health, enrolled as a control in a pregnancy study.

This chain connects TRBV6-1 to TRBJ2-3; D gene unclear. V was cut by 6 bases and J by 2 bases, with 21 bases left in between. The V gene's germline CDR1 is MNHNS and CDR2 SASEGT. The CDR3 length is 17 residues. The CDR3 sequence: CASSEPRPVRITDTQYF. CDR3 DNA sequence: TGTGCCAGCAGCGAACCGAGGCCAGTGAGGATCACAGATACGCAGTATTTT.

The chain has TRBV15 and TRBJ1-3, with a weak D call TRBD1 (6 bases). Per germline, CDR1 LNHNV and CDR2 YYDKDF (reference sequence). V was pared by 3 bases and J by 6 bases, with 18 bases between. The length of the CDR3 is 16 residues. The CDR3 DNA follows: TGTGCCACCAGCAGTAGGACAGCTCCGCGAACAAACACCATATATTTT. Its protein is CATSSRTAPRTNTIYF.

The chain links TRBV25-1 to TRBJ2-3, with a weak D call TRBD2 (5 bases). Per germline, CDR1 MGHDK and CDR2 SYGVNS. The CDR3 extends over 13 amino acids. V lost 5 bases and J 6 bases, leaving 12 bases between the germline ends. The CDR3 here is CASSRVRGDTQYF. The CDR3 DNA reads TGTGCCAGCAGTCGGGTTAGAGGGGATACGCAGTATTTT.